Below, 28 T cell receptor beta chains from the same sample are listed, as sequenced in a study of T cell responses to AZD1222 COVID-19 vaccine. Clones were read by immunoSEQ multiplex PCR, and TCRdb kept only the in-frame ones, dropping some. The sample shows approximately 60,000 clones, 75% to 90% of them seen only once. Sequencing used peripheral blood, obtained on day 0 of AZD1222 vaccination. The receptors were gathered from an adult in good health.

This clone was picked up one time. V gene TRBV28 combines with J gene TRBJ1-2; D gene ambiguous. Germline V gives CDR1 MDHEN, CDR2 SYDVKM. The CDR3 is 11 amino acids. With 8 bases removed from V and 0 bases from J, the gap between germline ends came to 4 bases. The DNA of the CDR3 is TGTGCCAGCGGGGCTAACTATGGCTACACCTTC. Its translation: CASGANYGYTF.

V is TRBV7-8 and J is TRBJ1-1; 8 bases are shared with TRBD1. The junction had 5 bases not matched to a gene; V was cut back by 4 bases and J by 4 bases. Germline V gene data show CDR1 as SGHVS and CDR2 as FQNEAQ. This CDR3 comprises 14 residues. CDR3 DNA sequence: TGTGCCAGCAGCTGGCAGGGGGCAGGCACTGAAGCTTTCTTT. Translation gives CASSWQGAGTEAFF. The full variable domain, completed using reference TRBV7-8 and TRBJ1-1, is GAGVSQSPRYKVAKRGQDVALRCDPISGHVSLFWYQQALGQGPEFLTYFQNEAQLDKSGLPSDRFFAERPEGSVSTLKIQRTQQEDSAVYLCASSWQGAGTEAFFGQGTRLTVV.

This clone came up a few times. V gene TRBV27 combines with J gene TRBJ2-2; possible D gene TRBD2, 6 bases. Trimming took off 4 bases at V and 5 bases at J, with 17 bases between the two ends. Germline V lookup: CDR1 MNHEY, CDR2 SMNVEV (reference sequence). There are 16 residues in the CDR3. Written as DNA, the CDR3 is TGTGCCAGCAGTTCCCCGGGTGGGGAGGTAACCGGGGAGCTGTTTTTT. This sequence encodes CASSSPGGEVTGELFF.

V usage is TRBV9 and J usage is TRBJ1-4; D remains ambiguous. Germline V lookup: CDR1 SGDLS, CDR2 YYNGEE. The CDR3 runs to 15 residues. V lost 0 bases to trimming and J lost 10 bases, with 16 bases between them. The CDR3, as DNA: TGTGCCAGCAGCGTAGATGGGTCCATCACGGCAAAACTGTTTTTT. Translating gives CASSVDGSITAKLFF.

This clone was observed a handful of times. CDR3 bases: TGTGCCAGCAGCATCACAGGGTCTAACACTGAAGCTTTCTTT. Protein product: CASSITGSNTEAFF. V is TRBV7-2 and J is TRBJ1-1; perhaps TRBD1 as D (6 bases). This CDR3 region has 14 residues. Trimming removed 5 bases at V and 2 bases at J, with 12 bases between. Germline lookup yields CDR1 SGHTA and CDR2 FQGNSA.

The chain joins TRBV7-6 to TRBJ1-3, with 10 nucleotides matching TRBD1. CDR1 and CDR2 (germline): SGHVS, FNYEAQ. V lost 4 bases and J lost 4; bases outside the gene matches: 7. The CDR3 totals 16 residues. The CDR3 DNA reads TGTGCCAGCAGCTCCCGACAGGGGGCGAGCGGAAACACCATATATTTT. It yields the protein CASSSRQGASGNTIYF.

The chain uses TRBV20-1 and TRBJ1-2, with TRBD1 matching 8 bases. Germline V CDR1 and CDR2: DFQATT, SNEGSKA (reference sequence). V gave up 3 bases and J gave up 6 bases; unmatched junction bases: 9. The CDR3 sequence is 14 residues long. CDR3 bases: TGCAGTGCTAGTTCGGACAGGGTGACTGATGGCTACACCTTC. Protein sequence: CSASSDRVTDGYTF.

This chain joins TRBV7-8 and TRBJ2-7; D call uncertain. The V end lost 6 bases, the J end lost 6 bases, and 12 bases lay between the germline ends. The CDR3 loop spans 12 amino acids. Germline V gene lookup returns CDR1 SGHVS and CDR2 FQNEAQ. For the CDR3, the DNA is TGTGCCAGCAGTCGAGCGTCCGGCGAGCAGTACTTC. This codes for CASSRASGEQYF. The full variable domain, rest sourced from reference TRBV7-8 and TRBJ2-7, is GAGVSQSPRYKVAKRGQDVALRCDPISGHVSLFWYQQALGQGPEFLTYFQNEAQLDKSGLPSDRFFAERPEGSVSTLKIQRTQQEDSAVYLCASSRASGEQYFGPGTRLTVT.

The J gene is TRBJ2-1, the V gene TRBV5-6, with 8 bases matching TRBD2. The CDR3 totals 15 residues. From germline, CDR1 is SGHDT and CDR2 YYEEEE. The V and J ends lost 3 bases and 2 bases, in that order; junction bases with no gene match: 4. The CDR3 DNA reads TGTGCCAGCAGCTCTCAGCGGGAGCCCTACAATGAGCAGTTCTTC. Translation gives CASSSQREPYNEQFF.

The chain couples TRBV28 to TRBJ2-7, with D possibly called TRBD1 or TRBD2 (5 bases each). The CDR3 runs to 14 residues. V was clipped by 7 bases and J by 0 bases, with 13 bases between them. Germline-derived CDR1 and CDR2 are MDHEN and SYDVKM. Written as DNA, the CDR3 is TGTGCCAGCATCCCCCAGAGGGGCTCCTACGAGCAGTACTTC. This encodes CASIPQRGSYEQYF.

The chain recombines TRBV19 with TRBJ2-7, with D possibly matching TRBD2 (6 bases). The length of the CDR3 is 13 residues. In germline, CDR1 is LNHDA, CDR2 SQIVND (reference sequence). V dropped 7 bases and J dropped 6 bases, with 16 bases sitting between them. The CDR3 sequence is CASTPGGRFEQYF. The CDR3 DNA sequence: TGTGCCAGTACCCCCGGAGGGAGGTTCGAGCAGTACTTC. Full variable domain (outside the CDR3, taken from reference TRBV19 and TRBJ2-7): DGGITQSPKYLFRKEGQNVTLSCEQNLNHDAMYWYRQDPGQGLRLIYYSQIVNDFQKGDIAEGYSVSREKKESFPLTVTSAQKNPTAFYLCASTPGGRFEQYFGPGTRLTVT.

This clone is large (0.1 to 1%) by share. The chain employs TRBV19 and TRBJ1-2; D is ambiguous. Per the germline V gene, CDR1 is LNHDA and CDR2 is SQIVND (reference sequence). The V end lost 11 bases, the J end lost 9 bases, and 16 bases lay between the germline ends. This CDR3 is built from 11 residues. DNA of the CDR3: TGTGCCTCCTACGATCATAGGAGCTACACCTTC. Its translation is CASYDHRSYTF.

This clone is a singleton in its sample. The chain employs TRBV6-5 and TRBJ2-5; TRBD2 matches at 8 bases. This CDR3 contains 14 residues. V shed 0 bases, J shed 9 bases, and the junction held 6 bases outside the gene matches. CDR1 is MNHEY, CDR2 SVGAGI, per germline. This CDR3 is CASSYSAAGRAQYF. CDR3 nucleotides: TGTGCCAGCAGTTACTCTGCGGCCGGGAGGGCCCAGTACTTC.

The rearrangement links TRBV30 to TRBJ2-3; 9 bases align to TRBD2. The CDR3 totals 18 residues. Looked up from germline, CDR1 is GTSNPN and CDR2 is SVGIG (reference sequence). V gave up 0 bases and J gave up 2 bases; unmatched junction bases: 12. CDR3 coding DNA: TGTGCCTGGAGTGTACCGTTTCGGGGCGGGAGGGTCACAGATACGCAGTATTTT. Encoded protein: CAWSVPFRGGRVTDTQYF.

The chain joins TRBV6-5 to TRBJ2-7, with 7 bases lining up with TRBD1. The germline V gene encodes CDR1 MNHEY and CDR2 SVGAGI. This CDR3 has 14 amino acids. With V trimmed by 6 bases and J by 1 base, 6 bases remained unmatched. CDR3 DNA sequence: TGTGCCAGCAGCCGGACAGGAGTTTCCTACGAGCAGTACTTC. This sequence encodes CASSRTGVSYEQYF.

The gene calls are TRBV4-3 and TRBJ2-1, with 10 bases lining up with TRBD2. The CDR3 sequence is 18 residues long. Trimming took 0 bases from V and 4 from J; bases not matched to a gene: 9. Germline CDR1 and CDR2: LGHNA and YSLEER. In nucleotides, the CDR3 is TGCGCCAGCAGCCAAGACCTTAAAGCGGGAGGGTCGTACAATGAGCAGTTCTTC. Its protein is CASSQDLKAGGSYNEQFF.

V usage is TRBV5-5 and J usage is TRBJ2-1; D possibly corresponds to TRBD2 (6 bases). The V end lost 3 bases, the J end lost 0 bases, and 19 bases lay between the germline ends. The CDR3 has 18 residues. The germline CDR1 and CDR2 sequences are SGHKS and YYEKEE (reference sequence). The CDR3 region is CASSSDFYRGSSYNEQFF. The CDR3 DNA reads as TGTGCCAGCAGCTCAGATTTCTACCGGGGGAGCTCCTACAATGAGCAGTTCTTC. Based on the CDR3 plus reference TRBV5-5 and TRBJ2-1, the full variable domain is DAGVTQSPTHLIKTRGQQVTLRCSPISGHKSVSWYQQVLGQGPQFIFQYYEKEERGRGNFPDRFSARQFPNYSSELNVNALLLGDSALYLCASSSDFYRGSSYNEQFFGPGTRLTVL.

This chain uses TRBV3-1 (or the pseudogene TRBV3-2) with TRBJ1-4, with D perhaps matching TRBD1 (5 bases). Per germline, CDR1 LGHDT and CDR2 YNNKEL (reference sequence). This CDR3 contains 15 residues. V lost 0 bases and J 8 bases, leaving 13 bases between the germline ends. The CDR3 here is CASSQDGGVSEKLFF. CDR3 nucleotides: TGTGCCAGCAGCCAAGATGGAGGGGTATCAGAAAAACTGTTTTTT.

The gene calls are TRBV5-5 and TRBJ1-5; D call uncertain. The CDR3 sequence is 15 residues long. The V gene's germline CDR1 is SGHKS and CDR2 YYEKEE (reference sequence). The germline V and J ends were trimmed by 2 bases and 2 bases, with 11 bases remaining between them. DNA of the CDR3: TGTGCCAGCAGCTTTGAGGGCTATGGCAATCAGCCCCAGCATTTT. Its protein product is CASSFEGYGNQPQHF. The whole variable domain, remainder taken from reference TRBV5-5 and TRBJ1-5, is DAGVTQSPTHLIKTRGQQVTLRCSPISGHKSVSWYQQVLGQGPQFIFQYYEKEERGRGNFPDRFSARQFPNYSSELNVNALLLGDSALYLCASSFEGYGNQPQHFGDGTRLSIL.

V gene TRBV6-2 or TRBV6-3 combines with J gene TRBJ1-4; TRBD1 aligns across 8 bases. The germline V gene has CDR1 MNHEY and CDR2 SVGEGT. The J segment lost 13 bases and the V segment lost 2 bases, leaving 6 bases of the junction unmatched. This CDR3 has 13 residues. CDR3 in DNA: TGTGCCAGCAGTTACGGGCCAGGGGGCGGACTGTTTTTT. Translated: CASSYGPGGGLFF.

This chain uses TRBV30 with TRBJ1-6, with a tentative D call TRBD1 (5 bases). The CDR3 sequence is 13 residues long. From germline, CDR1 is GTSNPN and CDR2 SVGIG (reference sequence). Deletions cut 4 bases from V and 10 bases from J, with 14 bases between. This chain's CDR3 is CAWKRDPDSPLHF. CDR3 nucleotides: TGTGCCTGGAAGCGGGACCCTGACTCACCCCTCCACTTT.

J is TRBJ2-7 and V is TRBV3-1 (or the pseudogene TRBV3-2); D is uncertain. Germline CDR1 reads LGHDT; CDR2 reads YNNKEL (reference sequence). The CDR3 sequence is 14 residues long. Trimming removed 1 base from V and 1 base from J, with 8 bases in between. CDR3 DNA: TGTGCCAGCAGCCAAGCAGAGCCGTCCTACGAGCAGTACTTC. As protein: CASSQAEPSYEQYF.

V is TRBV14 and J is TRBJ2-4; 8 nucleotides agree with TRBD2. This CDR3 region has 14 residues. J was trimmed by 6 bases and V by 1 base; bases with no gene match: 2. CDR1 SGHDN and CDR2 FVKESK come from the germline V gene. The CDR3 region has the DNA TGTGCCAGCAGCCAAGCGGGAGGGCGAAACATTCAGTACTTC. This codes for CASSQAGGRNIQYF.

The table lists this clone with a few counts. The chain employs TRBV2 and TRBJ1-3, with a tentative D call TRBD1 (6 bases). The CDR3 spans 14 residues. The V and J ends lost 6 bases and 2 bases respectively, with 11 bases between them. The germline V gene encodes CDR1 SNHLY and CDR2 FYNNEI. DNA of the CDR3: TGTGCCAGCAGCGCTACAGGGACTGGAAACACCATATATTTT. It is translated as CASSATGTGNTIYF.

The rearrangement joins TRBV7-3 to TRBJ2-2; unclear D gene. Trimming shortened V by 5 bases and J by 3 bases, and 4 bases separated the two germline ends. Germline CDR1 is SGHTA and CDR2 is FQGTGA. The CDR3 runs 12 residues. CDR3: CASSPHTGELFF. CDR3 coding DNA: TGTGCCAGCAGCCCACACACCGGGGAGCTGTTTTTT.

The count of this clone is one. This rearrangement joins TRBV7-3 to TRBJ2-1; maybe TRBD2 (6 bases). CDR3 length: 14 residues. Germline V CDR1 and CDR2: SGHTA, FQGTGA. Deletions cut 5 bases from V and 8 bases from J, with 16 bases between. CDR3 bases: TGTGCCAGCAGCCCATTGGAGGGTTGGGATGAGCAGTTCTTC. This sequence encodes CASSPLEGWDEQFF.

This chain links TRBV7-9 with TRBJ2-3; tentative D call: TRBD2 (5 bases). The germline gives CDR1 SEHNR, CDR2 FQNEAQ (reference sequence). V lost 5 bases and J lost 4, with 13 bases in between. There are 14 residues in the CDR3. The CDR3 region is CASSPRGFPDTQYF. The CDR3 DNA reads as TGTGCCAGCAGCCCCCGAGGGTTCCCAGATACGCAGTATTTT.

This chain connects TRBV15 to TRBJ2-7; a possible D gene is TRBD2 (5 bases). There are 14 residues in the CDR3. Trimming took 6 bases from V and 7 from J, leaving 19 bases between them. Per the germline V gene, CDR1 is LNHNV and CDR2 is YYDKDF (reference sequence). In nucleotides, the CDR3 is TGTGCCACCAGTAAAGAGGCCGTGAGGGAGGAGCAGTACTTC. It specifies CATSKEAVREEQYF. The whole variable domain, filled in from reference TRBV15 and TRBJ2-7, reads DAMVIQNPRYQVTQFGKPVTLSCSQTLNHNVMYWYQQKSSQAPKLLFHYYDKDFNNEADTPDNFQSRRPNTSFCFLDIRSPGLGDTAMYLCATSKEAVREEQYFGPGTRLTVT.